This T cell receptor (beta chain) was identified during a study of human T cells and chemical hapten exposure. In its sample, this clonotype was seen a few times. In germline, CDR1 is MNHEY, CDR2 SVGEGT. Deletions cut 8 bases from V and 1 base from J, with 17 bases between. The CDR3 has 15 residues. The starting material, unfractionated whole blood, was used for total RNA extraction. Library preparation tagged each individual cDNA molecule with a unique molecular identifier. One entry per CDR3 protein, called by TCRdb with MiXCR from the reads. The profile shows around 120,000 distinct CDR3 sequences, approximately 9% of them singletons.

V is TRBV6-2 or TRBV6-3 and J is TRBJ1-1, with D possibly TRBD1 on 6 matching bases. The sample was whole blood. This receptor was identified in a human donor in good health. Some clones in this sample may be carry-over from other donors' samples. This chain's CDR3 is CASGDGQQGNTEAFF. CDR3 DNA sequence: TGTGCCAGCGGGGACGGACAGCAAGGGAACACTGAAGCTTTCTTT.